This T cell receptor (beta chain) originates from a study of cytomegalovirus exposure and HLA in healthy donors (dated by TCRdb to about 2017). About the full investigation: An earlier analysis of roughly 500 of the donors reported more than 250 Gb of sequence data and some 100 million unique TCR beta sequences from around 200 million T cells. An early release covering roughly 600 HLA-typed donors comprised approximately 290 gigabases of sequencing data and approximately 85 million unique TCR sequences. Of the 350 to 450 genotyped donors, 81% were placed in the genetic ancestry cluster associated with self-reported Caucasian donors. The study aimed to test whether signatures of past pathogen exposure could be identified by cataloging public T cell receptors. Using immunosequencing, the study profiled T cell repertoires from 666 subjects and related those repertoires to cytomegalovirus serostatus. In addition to the first cohort of approximately 670 subjects, a separate validation cohort of 100 to 150 different subjects was used. To predict cytomegalovirus infection status, the study combined high-throughput TCR immunosequencing, statistical association of individual TCRs with disease status, and machine learning. To study patterns of TCR occurrence, a later analysis re-analyzed previously published TCR beta repertoires from 650 to 750 donors and added high-resolution HLA genotyping. The later analysis used no new phenotypic data to find candidate immune exposures, relying instead on TCR beta sequences and their occurrence across donors. An earlier analysis of about 620 of the donors applied high-throughput TCR beta sequencing to assess whether each TCR beta V gene segment acted as functional or pseudogenic. Donor age, sex, ethnicity and CMV serostatus were collected together with the repertoire data. A later genetic analysis took genome-wide SNP genotypes for about 55% of the 666 donors and used that subset as a discovery cohort. Every repertoire in the discovery cohort had been generated on one and the same sequencing platform. Class I and class II HLA loci were covered by the typing at four-digit resolution. Typing coverage differed by locus: A, B, C, DRB1 and DQB1 were typed in roughly 620-630 donors, DQA1 in 522, DPA1 in roughly 590, and DPB1 in roughly 470. Because of strong linkage in the cohort, 4 to 6 DR-DQ haplotypes were treated as single units for association and clustering. Among some 410 genotyped donors of the cohort, an average of roughly 230,000 unique TCR beta nucleotide sequences was sequenced per donor, of which about 19% were non-productive.

CDR1 and CDR2 were assigned from the germline V gene as SGHRS and YFSETQ. The germline V end is reduced by 3 bases and the J end by 5 bases; junction bases left unmatched: 10. Its CDR3 holds 15 amino acids, cysteine through phenylalanine. The DNA shown is the 45-base CDR3, in frame from base 1. What the research found in general, with its limitations: In a later analysis, TCR association rates were found to vary across HLA loci, with the most associated TCRs seen for DRB1 alleles and the fewest for HLA-C alleles. A further reported finding was that TCR beta sequences accurately predicted the HLA-A and HLA-B alleles for most subjects in the first cohort. When HLA alleles, especially DR and DQ, strongly co-occurred, attributing TCR associations to individual alleles was difficult. Because HLA typing was unavailable for some donors at each locus, only the typed subset was used in association tests. In an earlier analysis of 587 of the donors, most TCR beta V segments appeared in productive rearrangements about 87% or about 30% of the time, broadly matching IMGT annotations. Some IMGT-functional V segments, including TRBV6-2 and TRBV6-3, could not be distinguished by the 87-base-pair reads and were therefore excluded. Only TCR beta chains were sequenced in this cohort, and the absence of alpha or paired-chain data limited detectable features. The presence/absence analyses assumed that sequencing depth was roughly uniform across donors, and that assumption may not be true. In a later analysis, HLA-associated TCR beta chains were found to be more clonally expanded and to have lower generation probabilities than equally common non-associated chains. About 17 rarely observed V segments, including chromosome 9 orphons, were excluded from the earlier analysis of several hundred of the donors because counts were too low. In a later genetic analysis, a missense DCLRE1C variant was associated with V-gene and J-gene trimming of TCR beta chains, and the association was replicated in an independent cohort. Immune exposure information for the cohort was limited to CMV serostatus. A later analysis associated 16,951 TCR beta sequences with specific HLA alleles at a false discovery rate of 0.05. The classifier was reported to diagnose cytomegalovirus status with high specificity and sensitivity in both the original and validation cohorts. It was suggested by the authors that the approach could potentially be generalized to other disease states and immunological phenotypes. Correlated functional status among segregating V segments might reflect linkage disequilibrium, but an unknown experimental factor could not be ruled out. The sequencing pipeline was judged likely to have produced a cluster of highly shared sequence variants as a technical artifact. While some public TCRs were present in many individuals, most TCR sequences turned up only very rarely across donors. In vitro tests confirmed that a few of the cytomegalovirus-associated TCR beta chains recognize cytomegalovirus antigens. Compared with the roughly 720-donor mean, donors in an Asian-associated ancestry cluster had fewer N-insertions in productive TCRs, according to a later genetic analysis. The study gave a list of over 150 TCR beta chains associated with cytomegalovirus. In a later analysis, most CMV-associated TCR beta chains were found to appear HLA-restricted, with HLA associations seemingly driven largely by CMV exposure. According to a later analysis, parvovirus B19, influenza, CMV and Epstein-Barr virus appeared linked to several top co-occurrence clusters.

The library was obtained by the immunoSEQ multiplex PCR assay. The multiplex PCR relied on a mix of 60 forward primers for TCR Vbeta segments and 13 reverse primers for TCR Jbeta segments. Amplification of the CDR3 region of rearranged TCR beta genes was performed with a multiplex PCR assay on genomic DNA. On the Illumina HiSeq System, the amplified TCR beta libraries were sequenced as 87-base-pair reads. On the study's bioinformatics: Across the 670 or so repertoires, a later analysis counted roughly 84 million unique TCR beta chains, around 11 million of which were shared by at least two donors. Raw reads were error-corrected and collapsed into unique sequences by a nearest-neighbor algorithm in which closely related sequences were merged to remove PCR and sequencing errors. V, D and J gene segments were assigned by aligning CDR3 sequences to IMGT reference sequences. For a sequence to be retained, a match of at least six nucleotides to both a V gene segment and a J gene segment was required. A rearrangement counted as productive if the CDR3 had no stop codons and remained in frame with V and J, and every other rearrangement counted as non-productive. CDR3 was defined according to IMGT convention as the region running from the second conserved V-encoded cysteine to the conserved J-encoded phenylalanine. The earlier analysis of some 600 of the donors excluded sequences that lacked an unambiguous match to a single V gene segment. An earlier analysis of 450 to 650 of the donors called V segments functional above 56.7% productive rearrangements and segregating when the between-donor standard deviation exceeded 5%. A statistical classification framework was built to diagnose cytomegalovirus status from the catalog of TCR beta chain sequences. In a later analysis, TCR nucleotide sequences were compared against IMGT/GENE-DB human TR gene sequences so that V and J genes could be assigned. The TCRdist pipeline was used in a later analysis to assign CDR3 sequences and most-parsimonious VDJ recombination scenarios. A later analysis defined each TCR beta chain by its CDR3 amino acid sequence plus V-gene family, and excluded reads lacking a unique V-gene family. To address suspected cross-contamination and a sequencing artifact, a later analysis removed approximately 590 highly shared, low-generation-probability nucleotide sequences. A later analysis calculated a clonal expansion index for each public chain from normalized within-repertoire ranks of inferred template counts. In a later analysis, generation probabilities were computed with a VDJ recombination model fitted to out-of-frame rearrangements, and the resulting probabilities were checked against IGoR. Hypergeometric tests were used in a later analysis to score TCR-TCR, TCR-HLA and TCR-CMV co-occurrence, with a repertoire-size bias correction applied to the TCR pairs. In a later analysis, false discovery rates were estimated by permuting HLA or CMV assignments 20 times. In a later analysis, co-occurring TCRs were grouped using DBSCAN, and TCRdist sequence similarity was added for clustering within HLA-allele-positive subsets. Co-occurrence clustering excluded repertoires with fewer than 30,000 or more than 120,000 public chains, plus five with anomalous nucleotide sharing. This immuneACCESS table, as held by TCRdb, lists in-frame sequences with V and J called but not all clones. Of the missing ones, under half trace to an unresolved V gene in checked studies; the others have no known cause. Clone size and V and J calls were adopted from that table, with D and trimming inferred from the DNA. The table for this sample lists under 200,000 clones; approximately 78% of them were counted only once. Around 3.3% of the sample is in the top ten clones.

Concerning this clone: The clone's antigen remains unknown. Base qualities are not at hand, and no much larger clone is one base apart.

The cohort comprised some 680 healthy bone marrow donors. At the time of sampling, all cohort members were nominally healthy, though unrecorded immune exposures were likely present. The donor tested CMV seronegative, placing the donor among the 350 or so seronegative members of the cohort. Each donor provided a peripheral blood sample, and peripheral blood mononuclear cells were used for TCR beta sequencing. The Qiagen DNeasy Blood Extraction Kit was used to extract genomic DNA from the blood cell samples. This sequence uses TRBV5-1 and TRBJ2-5; 7 middle bases align to TRBD2. Sequenced material: PBMCs. The sequence derives from a woman between 35 and 50 years old in good health and CMV-seronegative. The CDR3 in this case is CASSSTGLDRETQYF. The bases are TGCGCCAGCAGCTCGACCGGACTAGATCGGGAGACCCAGTACTTC.